This section outlines one T cell receptor beta chain sequence together with its context. Its antigen remains undetermined. Base qualities are not recorded, but no much larger clone differs from it by a single base. The trial excluded patients who had a history of autoimmune disease or who were on systemic immunosuppression. Peripheral blood for TCR sequencing was drawn from every dose cohort at baseline, at cycle 4 day 1 and at cycle 7 day 1. The samples were taken from a phase I, first-in-human, multicenter, open-label dose-escalation trial of ivuxolimab. The trial enrolled adults with locally advanced or metastatic head and neck squamous cell, hepatocellular, melanoma or renal cell carcinoma. Before TCR sequencing, CD4+ T cells and CD8+ T cells from peripheral blood were sorted into separate populations. The sample belongs to a study of OX40 agonist ivuxolimab in advanced cancers. Study-level background: Ivuxolimab was an agonistic, fully human IgG2 monoclonal antibody directed against OX40 (CD134), a costimulatory receptor. Of the approximately 54 dose-escalation patients, hepatocellular carcinoma was present in about 20, melanoma in around 15, renal cell carcinoma in 9 and head and neck cancer in 9. Intravenous ivuxolimab was administered to patients every 2 weeks at six dose levels: 0.01, 0.1, 0.3, 1.5, 3 and 10 mg/kg. Partial responses occurred in three dose-escalation patients, of whom one had hepatocellular carcinoma and two had cutaneous melanoma. The point of sequencing TCRbeta in the periphery was to test whether ivuxolimab changed TCR sequence diversity and drove clonal T-cell expansion. Patients were allowed to have had prior anti-PD-1, anti-PD-L1 or anti-CTLA-4 therapy, and around 40% of the dose-escalation patients had previously received checkpoint inhibitors. In the dose-escalation cohort, 82.7% of patients were male, and the mean age was approximately 60 years, with a range of roughly 20 to 79. The monotherapy dose-escalation portion (N of about 50 patients) of the phase I ivuxolimab trial is reported in the paper. Broader findings and caveats from the paper: Low levels of normalized T-cell clonal expansion were also seen in some patients who did not respond. Antigen specificity was not determined for the clonally expanded peripheral T cells. Clonal expansion of both CD4+ and CD8+ blood T cells was observed from baseline to week 6 at doses 0.1 to 3.0 mg/kg. After ivuxolimab, more expanded clones were found on average in CD8+ T cells than in CD4+ T cells. In partial responders in the 0.1-3.0 mg/kg groups, normalized peripheral clonal expansion was found to be among the lowest, especially among CD8+ T cells.

To sequence the TCRbeta CDR3 region, genomic DNA was isolated from the sorted cells. The immunoSEQ Assay was used to sequence the TCRbeta CDR3 regions. The table comes from immuneACCESS by way of TCRdb, which keeps in-frame sequences with V and J called. Part of the clones is missing from these tables; in studies checked, under half for an unresolved V gene and the rest for unknown reasons. This sample is represented by over 70,000 clones; around 88% of them were singletons. Of the sample, 6.5% to 7.5% falls within the top ten clones. Trimming takes 3 bases from V and 4 bases from J, and the germline ends sit 8 bases apart. Including cysteine and phenylalanine, the CDR3 has 14 amino acids. Only CDR3 DNA remains: 42 bases, in frame from the first base. CDR1 and CDR2 are drawn from the germline V gene: SGDLS, YYNGEE.

Sequenced here: CD4+ or CD8+ T cells sorted from blood, sampled in a trial of the OX40 agonist ivuxolimab. This sequence originates from an adult with an advanced solid tumor such as melanoma, head and neck, liver or kidney cancer. The rearranged segments are TRBV9 and TRBJ1-6, with no confidently assigned D gene. The nucleotides read TGTGCCAGCAGCGCCCCTGGGTATAATTCACCCCTCCACTTT. Its protein reads: CASSAPGYNSPLHF.